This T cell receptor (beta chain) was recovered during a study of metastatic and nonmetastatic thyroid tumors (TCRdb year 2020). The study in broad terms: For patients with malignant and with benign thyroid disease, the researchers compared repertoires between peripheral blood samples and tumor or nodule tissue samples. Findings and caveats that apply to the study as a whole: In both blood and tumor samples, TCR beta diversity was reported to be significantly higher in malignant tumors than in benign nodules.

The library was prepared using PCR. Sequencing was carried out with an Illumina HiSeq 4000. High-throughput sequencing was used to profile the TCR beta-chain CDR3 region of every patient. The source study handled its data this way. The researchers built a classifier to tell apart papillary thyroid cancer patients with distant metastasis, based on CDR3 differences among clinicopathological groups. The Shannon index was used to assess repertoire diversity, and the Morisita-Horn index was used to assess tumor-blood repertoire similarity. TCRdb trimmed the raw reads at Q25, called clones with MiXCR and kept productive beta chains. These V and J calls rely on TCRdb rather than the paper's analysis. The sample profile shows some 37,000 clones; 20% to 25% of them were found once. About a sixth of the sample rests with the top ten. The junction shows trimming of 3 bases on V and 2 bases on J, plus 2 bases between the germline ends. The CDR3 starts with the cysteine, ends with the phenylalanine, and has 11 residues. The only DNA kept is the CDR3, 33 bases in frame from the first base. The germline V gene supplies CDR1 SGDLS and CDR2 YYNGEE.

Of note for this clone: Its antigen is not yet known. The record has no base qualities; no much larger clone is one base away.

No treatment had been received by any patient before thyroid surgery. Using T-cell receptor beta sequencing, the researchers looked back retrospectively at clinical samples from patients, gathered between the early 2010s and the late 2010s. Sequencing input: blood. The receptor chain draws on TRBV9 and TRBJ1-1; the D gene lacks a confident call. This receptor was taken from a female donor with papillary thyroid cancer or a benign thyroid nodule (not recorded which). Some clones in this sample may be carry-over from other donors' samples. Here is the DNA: TGTGCCAGCAGCGCAAACACTGAAGCTTTCTTT. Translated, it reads CASSANTEAFF.